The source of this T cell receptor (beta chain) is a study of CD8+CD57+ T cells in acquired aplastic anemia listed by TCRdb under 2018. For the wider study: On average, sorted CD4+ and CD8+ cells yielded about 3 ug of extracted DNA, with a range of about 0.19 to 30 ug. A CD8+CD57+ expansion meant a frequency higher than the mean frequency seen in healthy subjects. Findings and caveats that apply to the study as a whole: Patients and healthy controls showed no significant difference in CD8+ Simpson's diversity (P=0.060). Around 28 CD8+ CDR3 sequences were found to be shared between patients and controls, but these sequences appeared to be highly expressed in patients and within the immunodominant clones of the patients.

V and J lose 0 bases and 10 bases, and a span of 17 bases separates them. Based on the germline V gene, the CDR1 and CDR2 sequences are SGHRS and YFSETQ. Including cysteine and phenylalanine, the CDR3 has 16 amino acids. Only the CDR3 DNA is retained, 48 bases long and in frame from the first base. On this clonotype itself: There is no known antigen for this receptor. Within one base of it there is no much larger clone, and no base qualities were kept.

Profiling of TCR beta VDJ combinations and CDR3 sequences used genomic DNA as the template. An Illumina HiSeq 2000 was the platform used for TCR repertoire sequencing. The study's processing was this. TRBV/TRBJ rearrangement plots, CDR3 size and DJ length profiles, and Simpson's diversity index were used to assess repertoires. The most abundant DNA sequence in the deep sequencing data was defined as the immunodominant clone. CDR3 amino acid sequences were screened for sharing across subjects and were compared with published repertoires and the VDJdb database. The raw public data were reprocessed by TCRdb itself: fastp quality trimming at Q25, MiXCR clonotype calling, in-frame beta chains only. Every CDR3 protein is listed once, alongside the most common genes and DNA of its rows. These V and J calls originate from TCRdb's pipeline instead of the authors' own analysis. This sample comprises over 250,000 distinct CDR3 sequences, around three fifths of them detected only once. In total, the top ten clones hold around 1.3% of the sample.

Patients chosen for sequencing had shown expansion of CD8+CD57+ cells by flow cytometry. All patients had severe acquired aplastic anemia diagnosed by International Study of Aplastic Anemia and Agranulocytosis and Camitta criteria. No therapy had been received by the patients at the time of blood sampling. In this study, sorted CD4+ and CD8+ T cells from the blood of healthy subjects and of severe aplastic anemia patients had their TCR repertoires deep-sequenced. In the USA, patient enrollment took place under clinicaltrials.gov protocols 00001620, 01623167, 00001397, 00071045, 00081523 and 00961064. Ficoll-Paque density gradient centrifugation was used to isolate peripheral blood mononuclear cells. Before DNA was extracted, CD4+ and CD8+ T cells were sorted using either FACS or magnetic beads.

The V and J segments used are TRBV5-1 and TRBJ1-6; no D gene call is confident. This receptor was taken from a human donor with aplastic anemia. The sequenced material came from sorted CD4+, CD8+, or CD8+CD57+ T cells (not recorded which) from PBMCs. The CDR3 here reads CASSLEWRGRGSPLHF. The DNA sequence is TGCGCCAGCAGCTTGGAGTGGAGAGGGCGCGGGTCACCCCTCCACTTT.